The next 5 T cell receptor beta chains were all read from a single sample in a study of CD8 T cells in Susac syndrome. Reverse transcription of roughly 0.45 to 1 ug RNA was carried out with random hexamers. TCRdb reprocessed the immunoSEQ multiplex PCR reads via MiXCR and lists one record per CDR3 protein. Here the sample spans 70,000 to 85,000 distinct CDR3 sequences, approximately 96% being singletons. The material sequenced was CD8+ T cells from PBMCs. The source is a human donor with Susac syndrome.

V is TRBV19 and J is TRBJ1-1; D remains unclear. Germline CDR1 reads LNHDA; CDR2 reads SQIVND (reference sequence). V lost 7 bases and J 3 bases, leaving 9 bases between the germline ends. The CDR3 contains 12 residues. The DNA of the CDR3 is TGTGCCAGTATCGAGGACCACACTGAAGCTTTCTTT. It specifies CASIEDHTEAFF.

The J gene is TRBJ2-1, the V gene TRBV4-3, with 14 nucleotides matching TRBD2. V shed 4 bases and J 9 bases; nucleotides not matched to a gene: 5. The length of the CDR3 is 15 residues. Germline V gene data show CDR1 as LGHNA and CDR2 as YSLEER. The CDR3 protein is CASSRGLAGDPEQFF. The CDR3 DNA follows: TGCGCCAGCAGCCGGGGACTAGCGGGAGATCCTGAGCAGTTCTTC.

The J gene is TRBJ1-1, the V gene TRBV30; no reliable D call. V lost 2 bases and J 0 bases, leaving 7 bases between the germline ends. CDR1 GTSNPN and CDR2 SVGIG come from the germline V gene (reference sequence). The CDR3 runs to 13 residues. CDR3 region: CAWSQGMNTEAFF. Written as DNA, the CDR3 is TGTGCCTGGAGTCAAGGAATGAACACTGAAGCTTTCTTT.

This clonotype was observed a single time. The CDR3 protein is CASSLRSGFGTDTQYF. The CDR3, as DNA: TGTGCCAGCAGCTTAAGGTCGGGGTTTGGCACAGATACGCAGTATTTT. The chain recombines TRBV5-4 with TRBJ2-3; maybe TRBD2 (5 bases). CDR1 and CDR2 (germline): SGHNT, YYREEE (reference sequence). The CDR3 is made up of 16 amino acids. V lost 2 bases to trimming and J lost 1 base, with 14 bases between them.

This chain connects TRBV27 to TRBJ2-1; D gene unclear. V lost 0 bases and J lost 7, with 10 bases in between. The CDR3 is 14 residues long. Germline V gene lookup returns CDR1 MNHEY and CDR2 SMNVEV (reference sequence). The CDR3 nucleotides read TGTGCCAGCAGTTTATCGCCCACTTCAAATGAGCAGTTCTTC. It codes for CASSLSPTSNEQFF.